This entry describes one TCR beta chain. These data are taken from a study of patients and donors after allogeneic stem cell transplantation. MiXCR, applied by TCRdb to the RT-PCR reads, yields one record per CDR3 protein. Of over 150,000 distinct CDR3 sequences in the sample, about 40% were seen once. The source material was blood, either unsorted or a sorted T cell fraction (not recorded which). This TCR derives from a human donor who was either an allogeneic HSCT recipient or a stem cell or donor lymphocyte infusion donor (not recorded which). It is not recorded whose cells these are; they may come from a transplant donor.

DNA for the CDR3: TGTGCCAGCAGCTTTGTTACGGGAGCGTCTAGCACAGATACGCAGTATTTT. As protein: CASSFVTGASSTDTQYF. The rearrangement uses TRBV7-9 and TRBJ2-3, with D possibly matching TRBD2 (6 bases). V lost 3 bases and J lost 0, with 16 bases in between. This CDR3 has 17 amino acids. Germline V gene data show CDR1 as SEHNR and CDR2 as FQNEAQ (reference sequence). The full variable domain, its missing parts supplied by reference TRBV7-9 and TRBJ2-3, is DTGVSQNPRHKITKRGQNVTFRCDPISEHNRLYWYRQTLGQGPEFLTYFQNEAQLEKSRLLSDRFSAERPKGSFSTLEIQRTEQGDSAMYLCASSFVTGASSTDTQYFGPGTRLTVL.